The 32 T cell receptor beta chains presented below share a single source sample, sequenced in a study of cytomegalovirus exposure and HLA in healthy donors (dated by TCRdb to the late 2010s). The library was made by the immunoSEQ multiplex PCR assay. A mixture of 60 forward primers for TCR Vbeta segments and 13 reverse primers for TCR Jbeta segments was used in the multiplex PCR. Sourced from immuneACCESS, this table was stored by TCRdb with only in-frame sequences that have V and J called. A share of the clones is absent; for the studies checked, an unresolved V gene accounts for under half, and the remainder has no known explanation. In all, the sample holds around 100,000 clones, and roughly 80% of those were seen once. Jointly, the top ten make up 13% to 15% of the sample. What was sequenced was PBMCs. The receptors were gathered from a male donor in good health and CMV-seropositive.

The chain has TRBV10-3 and TRBJ2-3, with D perhaps matching TRBD2 (5 bases). Germline V gene data show CDR1 as ENHRY and CDR2 as SYGVKD. The V gene lost 8 bases and the J gene lost 3 bases, with 15 bases spanning the gap. The CDR3 runs 14 residues. CDR3 sequence reads: CAICSGRETDTQYF. The CDR3 nucleotides are TGTGCCATCTGTTCGGGGAGAGAAACAGATACGCAGTATTTT.

The chain combines TRBV19 with TRBJ1-2, with a possible D match to TRBD1 (5 bases). The CDR3 consists of 14 residues. Trimming left V 2 bases short and J 13 bases short, with 20 bases between. Germline values: CDR1 LNHDA, CDR2 SQIVND (reference sequence). For the CDR3, the DNA is TGTGCCAGTAGTATAACTGACAGCTCTCGGGTGAGCACCTTC. It is translated as CASSITDSSRVSTF.

This clone was counted once. V and J are TRBV5-4 and TRBJ2-5, with TRBD2 matching 12 bases. The CDR3 sequence is 16 residues long. Germline CDR1 reads SGHNT; CDR2 reads YYREEE (reference sequence). V gave up 5 bases and J gave up 4 bases; unmatched junction bases: 9. CDR3 region: CASSTPPTSGGETQYF. In DNA form, the CDR3 reads TGTGCCAGCAGTACCCCCCCGACTAGCGGGGGAGAGACCCAGTACTTC.

The rearrangement uses TRBV19 and TRBJ2-7, with D possibly being TRBD1 (5 bases). V lost 1 base, J lost 2 bases, and 15 bases lay in between. The CDR3 totals 16 residues. CDR1 and CDR2 from the germline V gene are LNHDA and SQIVND (reference sequence). The CDR3 DNA sequence: TGTGCCAGTAGTATAGCTACCCCCGACAGCACCTACGAGCAGTACTTC. Its translation is CASSIATPDSTYEQYF. The variable domain in full, completed from reference TRBV19 and TRBJ2-7, reads DGGITQSPKYLFRKEGQNVTLSCEQNLNHDAMYWYRQDPGQGLRLIYYSQIVNDFQKGDIAEGYSVSREKKESFPLTVTSAQKNPTAFYLCASSIATPDSTYEQYFGPGTRLTVT.

The chain has TRBV11-2 and TRBJ2-7; TRBD1 might be the D (6 bases). V was pared by 4 bases and J by 0 bases, with 13 bases between. Germline CDR1 and CDR2: SGHAT and FQNNGV. This CDR3 is 15 amino acids long. CDR3 sequence: CASSSPGHSSYEQYF. The CDR3 DNA follows: TGTGCCAGCAGCTCGCCGGGACATAGCTCCTACGAGCAGTACTTC.

Only a few counts were recorded for this clone. The rearrangement uses TRBV10-3 and TRBJ2-1; 9 bases align to TRBD1. Germline CDR1 reads ENHRY; CDR2 reads SYGVKD. The trim removed 6 bases at V and 8 bases at J, leaving 8 bases unmatched. The CDR3 runs 14 residues. CDR3: CAISPMTGGDEQFF. The CDR3, as DNA: TGTGCCATCAGCCCTATGACAGGGGGTGATGAGCAGTTCTTC.

This clone occurred a few times. The V call is TRBV29-1, the J call TRBJ1-2; D unclear. Deletions cut 3 bases from V and 6 bases from J, with 8 bases between. CDR3 length: 11 amino acids. Germline CDR1 is SQVTM and CDR2 is ANQGSEA. The CDR3 spells CSVESNHGYTF. The DNA for the CDR3 is TGCAGCGTTGAGAGCAACCATGGCTACACCTTC.

V is TRBV10-3 and J is TRBJ2-1; D is possibly TRBD2 (6 bases). CDR1 and CDR2 (germline): ENHRY, SYGVKD. The CDR3 runs 13 residues. V lost 6 bases, J lost 7 bases, and 13 bases lay in between. The CDR3 DNA sequence: TGTGCCATCAGAGGGGAGGTGGTGAATGAGCAGTTCTTC. Amino acids: CAIRGEVVNEQFF.

This sequence joins TRBV19 and TRBJ2-7; tentative D call: TRBD2 (5 bases). The germline V gene encodes CDR1 LNHDA and CDR2 SQIVND (reference sequence). There are 16 residues in the CDR3. V lost 3 bases to trimming and J lost 5 bases, with 20 bases between them. DNA for the CDR3: TGTGCCAGTAGTATGGTGGGTGCGGGTAAACGTGACGAGCAGTACTTC. Its translation is CASSMVGAGKRDEQYF.

This clone was found many times. The gene calls are TRBV6-4 and TRBJ2-3; TRBD2 aligns across 10 bases. This CDR3 is built from 15 residues. The junction had 1 base not matched to a gene; V was cut back by 0 bases and J by 4 bases. CDR1 and CDR2 (germline): MRHNA, SNTAGT. The CDR3 reads CASSDSAGGPDTQYF. CDR3 in DNA: TGTGCCAGCAGTGACTCAGCGGGGGGGCCAGATACGCAGTATTTT.

As for this clone: This CDR3 is also generated by other DNA sequences in the sample. The chain employs TRBV29-1 and TRBJ1-1; TRBD1 matches at 7 bases. The CDR3 loop spans 14 amino acids. V gave up 4 bases and J gave up 0 bases; unmatched junction bases: 5. The V gene's germline CDR1 is SQVTM and CDR2 ANQGSEA. CDR3 protein: CSVGRGQMNTEAFF. The CDR3 DNA sequence: TGCAGCGTTGGAAGGGGACAGATGAACACTGAAGCTTTCTTT.

This sequence joins TRBV27 and TRBJ1-2; TRBD1 might be the D (6 bases). Germline lookup yields CDR1 MNHEY and CDR2 SMNVEV (reference sequence). The CDR3 length is 15 residues. V dropped 6 bases and J dropped 7 bases, with 21 bases sitting between them. The CDR3 bases are TGTGCCAGCAGAGGCAGGGGCAGGATTGGGGGTGGCTACACCTTC. This gives the protein CASRGRGRIGGGYTF.

This rearrangement joins TRBV7-9 to TRBJ1-1; no firm D call. V was pared by 5 bases and J by 10 bases, with 14 bases between. The germline V gene has CDR1 SEHNR and CDR2 FQNEAQ (reference sequence). CDR3 size: 12 residues. The CDR3 nucleotides are TGTGCCAGCAGCACCGACGGGGATCGAGCTTTCTTT. It is translated as CASSTDGDRAFF.

The chain uses TRBV10-3 and TRBJ1-5; maybe TRBD1 (5 bases). This CDR3 is 14 amino acids long. CDR1 is ENHRY, CDR2 SYGVKD, per germline. V gave up 5 bases and J gave up 7 bases, with 15 bases separating them. The CDR3 here is CAISPSGRGQPQHF. The DNA for the CDR3 is TGTGCCATCAGTCCTTCGGGGAGGGGACAGCCCCAGCATTTT.

This chain connects TRBV6-5 to TRBJ2-3; D is possibly TRBD1 (6 bases). CDR1 MNHEY and CDR2 SVGAGI come from the germline V gene. The CDR3 spans 12 residues. V was clipped by 7 bases and J by 9 bases, with 14 bases between them. The CDR3 nucleotides are TGTGCCAGCACCACCGATAGGGGGACGCAGTATTTT. Amino acids: CASTTDRGTQYF.

The chain links TRBV29-1 to TRBJ1-2; 11 bases match TRBD1. J lost 6 bases, V lost 5 bases, and 5 bases had no gene match. Germline CDR1 reads SQVTM; CDR2 reads ANQGSEA. CDR3 length: 13 residues. The CDR3 nucleotides are TGCAGCGTTCGGGACAGGGGGGAGGATGGCTACACCTTC. The encoded protein is CSVRDRGEDGYTF. Based on the CDR3 plus reference TRBV29-1 and TRBJ1-2, the full variable domain is SAVISQKPSRDICQRGTSLTIQCQVDSQVTMMFWYRQQPGQSLTLIATANQGSEATYESGFVIDKFPISRPNLTFSTLTVSNMSPEDSSIYLCSVRDRGEDGYTFGSGTRLTVV.

This clone was observed once. The chain combines TRBV5-8 with TRBJ2-3; no reliable D call. V dropped 3 bases and J dropped 0 bases, with 11 bases sitting between them. CDR3 length: 15 residues. CDR1 and CDR2 (germline): SGHTS, YDEGEE. DNA of the CDR3: TGTGCCAGCAGCTCCCGACTGTTTAGCACAGATACGCAGTATTTT. This sequence encodes CASSSRLFSTDTQYF.

This clone was seen a single time. The CDR3, as DNA: TGTGCCTGGAGTGTAGGGGTAGCGGGAGTAGCCAAAAACATTCAGTACTTC. It specifies CAWSVGVAGVAKNIQYF. The genes are TRBV30 and TRBJ2-4, with 9 bases aligning to TRBD2. CDR3 length: 17 amino acids. Trimming cost V 0 bases and J 0 bases; bases outside gene matches: 6. Germline CDR1 is GTSNPN and CDR2 is SVGIG (reference sequence).

The genes are TRBV7-9 and TRBJ2-3; the match to TRBD1 covers 9 bases. Germline CDR1 and CDR2: SEHNR and FQNEAQ (reference sequence). The length of the CDR3 is 16 residues. V shed 5 bases and J 0 bases; nucleotides not matched to a gene: 6. In nucleotides, the CDR3 is TGTGCCAGCAGCGCTCGGACAGGGGTTAGCACAGATACGCAGTATTTT. Translating it yields CASSARTGVSTDTQYF. Complete variable domain (other parts from reference TRBV7-9 and TRBJ2-3): DTGVSQNPRHKITKRGQNVTFRCDPISEHNRLYWYRQTLGQGPEFLTYFQNEAQLEKSRLLSDRFSAERPKGSFSTLEIQRTEQGDSAMYLCASSARTGVSTDTQYFGPGTRLTVL.

This clone has a single count. The chain combines TRBV29-1 with TRBJ2-1; TRBD1 matches 7 bases. The CDR3 length is 11 residues. J lost 8 bases, V lost 7 bases, and 5 bases had no gene match. Per the germline V gene, CDR1 is SQVTM and CDR2 is ANQGSEA. CDR3 in DNA: TGCAGCGACATGACAGGGCATGAGCAGTTCTTC. Amino acid sequence: CSDMTGHEQFF.

The gene calls are TRBV7-8 and TRBJ1-2; TRBD1 matches 9 bases. The CDR3 covers 16 residues. Trimming removed 1 base from V and 7 bases from J; junction bases left unmatched: 10. The germline V gene encodes CDR1 SGHVS and CDR2 FQNEAQ. The CDR3 DNA sequence: TGTGCCAGCAGCTTAGGGACGGGGAAGACAGGGGGTGGCTACACCTTC. It codes for CASSLGTGKTGGGYTF.

This chain joins TRBV2 and TRBJ1-5, with 7 positions matching TRBD1. The length of the CDR3 is 15 residues. Germline trimming cut 6 bases from V and 5 bases from J; bases unmatched to any gene: 10. Germline V lookup: CDR1 SNHLY, CDR2 FYNNEI. The CDR3 region has the DNA TGTGCCAGCAGGAGGGACAGTAGTGCTGATCAGCCCCAGCATTTT. Translation gives CASRRDSSADQPQHF. Full variable domain (remainder filled in from reference TRBV2 and TRBJ1-5): EPEVTQTPSHQVTQMGQEVILRCVPISNHLYFYWYRQILGQKVEFLVSFYNNEISEKSEIFDDQFSVERPDGSNFTLKIRSTKLEDSAMYFCASRRDSSADQPQHFGDGTRLSIL.

This rearrangement joins TRBV30 to TRBJ1-4, with a tentative D call TRBD1 (5 bases). Germline V gives CDR1 GTSNPN, CDR2 SVGIG (reference sequence). V lost 3 bases, J lost 6 bases, and 14 bases lay in between. CDR3 length: 14 residues. As DNA, the CDR3 is TGTGCCTGGAGCCTCCATGGGGGGGATGAAAAACTGTTTTTT. As protein: CAWSLHGGDEKLFF. Looking up the rest from reference TRBV30 and TRBJ1-4 gives the full variable domain: SQTIHQWPATLVQPVGSPLSLECTVEGTSNPNLYWYRQAAGRGLQLLFYSVGIGQISSEVPQNLSASRPQDRQFILSSKKLLLSDSGFYLCAWSLHGGDEKLFFGSGTQLSVL.

This clone showed up just a few times. CDR3 DNA: TGTGCCAGCAGTTTATCACCGGGTAAAGCTGAAGCTTTCTTT. The encoded protein is CASSLSPGKAEAFF. The chain is built from TRBV27 and TRBJ1-1; D unclear. The CDR3 is 14 amino acids. The germline V and J ends were trimmed by 0 bases and 6 bases, with 11 bases remaining between them. CDR1 is MNHEY and CDR2 is SMNVEV in the germline V gene (reference sequence).

The CDR3 loop is CASSPARRSRGAGELFF. The CDR3 DNA reads TGTGCCAGCAGCCCAGCCCGGCGGTCCAGGGGCGCCGGGGAGCTGTTTTTT. The genes are TRBV7-2 and TRBJ2-2, with D possibly being TRBD1 (6 bases). The germline gives CDR1 SGHTA, CDR2 FQGNSA. CDR3 size: 17 residues. V gave up 5 bases and J gave up 6 bases, with 22 bases separating them.

CDR3 loop: CASSLEAGTTEAFF. The CDR3 DNA follows: TGTGCCAGCAGCTTAGAGGCGGGGACCACTGAAGCTTTCTTT. V usage is TRBV11-3 and J usage is TRBJ1-1, with a possible D match to TRBD1 (5 bases). The CDR3 is made up of 14 amino acids. Germline CDR1 and CDR2: SGHNT and YENEEA. V was shortened by 0 bases and J by 4 bases, with 9 bases between the two germline ends.

V usage is TRBV30 and J usage is TRBJ1-2, with 7 bases lining up with TRBD1. The CDR3 has 10 amino acids. V trimming: 5 bases; J trimming: 8 bases; junction bases outside the gene matches: 2. The germline V gene has CDR1 GTSNPN and CDR2 SVGIG (reference sequence). CDR3 protein: CAWSQGGYTF. The CDR3, as DNA: TGTGCCTGGTCACAGGGGGGCTACACCTTC.

This clone was seen only once. The chain is built from TRBV4-1 and TRBJ2-7; D remains ambiguous. V was shortened by 1 base and J by 5 bases, with 9 bases between the two germline ends. Germline V gives CDR1 MGHRA, CDR2 YSYEKL. The CDR3 contains 13 residues. The CDR3: CASSQVGINEQYF. The DNA for the CDR3 is TGCGCCAGCAGCCAAGTGGGCATCAACGAGCAGTACTTC.

Written as DNA, the CDR3 is TGTGCCAGCAGTAGGGAGACCGATTTCACCGGGGAGCTGTTTTTT. This sequence encodes CASSRETDFTGELFF. The rearrangement links TRBV6-4 to TRBJ2-2; the D gene is possibly TRBD2 (5 bases). The germline gives CDR1 MRHNA, CDR2 SNTAGT. The CDR3 has 15 amino acids. Trimming took off 5 bases at V and 4 bases at J, with 14 bases between the two ends.

This chain connects TRBV19 to TRBJ1-5; 10 bases agree with TRBD1. This CDR3 has 16 amino acids. V dropped 1 base and J dropped 7; count of bases not matched to a gene: 7. Germline V gene lookup returns CDR1 LNHDA and CDR2 SQIVND (reference sequence). CDR3: CASSIGGQGFRQPQHF. In DNA form, the CDR3 reads TGTGCCAGTAGTATAGGGGGACAGGGGTTTCGACAGCCCCAGCATTTT.

The chain recombines TRBV6-5 with TRBJ1-1; perhaps TRBD1 as D (5 bases). V was trimmed by 5 bases and J by 9 bases, leaving 19 bases between them. The CDR3 runs to 14 residues. Germline V gene sequence: CDR1 MNHEY, CDR2 SVGAGI. CDR3 sequence reads: CASSPNGGRTKAFF. The CDR3 DNA sequence: TGTGCCAGCAGTCCAAACGGGGGACGCACCAAAGCTTTCTTT.

This sequence joins TRBV6-5 and TRBJ1-4, with 9 bases lining up with TRBD1. CDR3 size: 14 residues. Germline trimming cut 5 bases from V and 7 bases from J; bases unmatched to any gene: 5. Germline V lookup: CDR1 MNHEY, CDR2 SVGAGI. CDR3 in DNA: TGTGCCAGCAGTCGACCGGGACAGGGTGAAAAACTGTTTTTT. This translates into CASSRPGQGEKLFF.